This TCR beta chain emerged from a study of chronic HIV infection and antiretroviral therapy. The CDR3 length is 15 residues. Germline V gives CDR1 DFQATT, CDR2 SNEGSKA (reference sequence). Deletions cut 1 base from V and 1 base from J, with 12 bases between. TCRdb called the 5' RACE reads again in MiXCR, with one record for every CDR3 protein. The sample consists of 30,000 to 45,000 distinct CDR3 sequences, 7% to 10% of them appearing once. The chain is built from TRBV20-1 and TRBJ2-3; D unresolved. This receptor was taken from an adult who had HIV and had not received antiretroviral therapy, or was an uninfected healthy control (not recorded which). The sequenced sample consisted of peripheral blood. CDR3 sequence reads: CSARAHHRGTDTQYF. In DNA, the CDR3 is TGCAGTGCTAGAGCTCATCACCGAGGCACAGATACGCAGTATTTT.